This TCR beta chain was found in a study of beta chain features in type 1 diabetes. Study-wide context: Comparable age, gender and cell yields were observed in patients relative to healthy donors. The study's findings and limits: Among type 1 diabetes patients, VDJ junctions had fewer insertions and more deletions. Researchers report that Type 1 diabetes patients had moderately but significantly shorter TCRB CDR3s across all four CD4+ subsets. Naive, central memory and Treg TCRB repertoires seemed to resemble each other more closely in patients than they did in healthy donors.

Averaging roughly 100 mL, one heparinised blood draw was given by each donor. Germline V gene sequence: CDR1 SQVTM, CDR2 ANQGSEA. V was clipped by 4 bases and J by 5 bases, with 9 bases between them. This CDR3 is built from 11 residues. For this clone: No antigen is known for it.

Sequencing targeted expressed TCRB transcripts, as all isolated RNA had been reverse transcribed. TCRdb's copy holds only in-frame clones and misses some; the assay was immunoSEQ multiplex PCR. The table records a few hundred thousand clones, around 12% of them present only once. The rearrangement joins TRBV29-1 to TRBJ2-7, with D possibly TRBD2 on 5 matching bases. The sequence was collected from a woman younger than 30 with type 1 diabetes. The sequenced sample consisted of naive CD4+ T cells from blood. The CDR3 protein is CSVVKGDEQYF. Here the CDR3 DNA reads TGCAGCGTTGTCAAGGGAGACGAGCAGTACTTC.